The clone carrying this TCR beta chain was observed a few times. Antigen: not known. Germline is not matched at one junction end, which may reflect a read error. Germline assignment: CDR1 SEHNR and CDR2 FQNEAQ (reference sequence). This CDR3 spans 16 amino acids. The source of the sample is a study of T-cell reconstitution after alpha-beta-depleted transplantation in children. Study conclusions and caveats: A year had passed since transplant, and T-cell counts and diversity by then came mostly from newly produced T cells. Where some patients showed high TCRbeta diversity at day 60, it came from recipient T cells and thymic progenitors that had survived. The study reportedly traced alpha-beta T cells about two months after transplant to several hundred expanded graft clones.

A library of TCRbeta sequences, prepared with unique molecular identifiers, was generated. TCRdb itself ran the PCR reads through MiXCR, one entry per CDR3 protein. The sample has 70,000 to 95,000 distinct CDR3 sequences, 15% to 20% seen once. The receptor was derived from a male patient aged 2 to 9 who had a stem cell transplant for acute lymphoblastic leukemia, so the T cells may come from the graft donor. Here the sequenced sample was PBMCs, mostly from graft donor cells, taken 360 days after TCRalphabeta/CD19-depleted stem cell transplant. The chain has TRBV7-9 and TRBJ2-1, with TRBD2 matching 10 bases. The CDR3: CASSPPGLAANNEQSF. The CDR3 region has the DNA TGTGCCAGCAGCCCGCCCGGACTAGCGGCTAACAATGAGCAGTCCTTC.